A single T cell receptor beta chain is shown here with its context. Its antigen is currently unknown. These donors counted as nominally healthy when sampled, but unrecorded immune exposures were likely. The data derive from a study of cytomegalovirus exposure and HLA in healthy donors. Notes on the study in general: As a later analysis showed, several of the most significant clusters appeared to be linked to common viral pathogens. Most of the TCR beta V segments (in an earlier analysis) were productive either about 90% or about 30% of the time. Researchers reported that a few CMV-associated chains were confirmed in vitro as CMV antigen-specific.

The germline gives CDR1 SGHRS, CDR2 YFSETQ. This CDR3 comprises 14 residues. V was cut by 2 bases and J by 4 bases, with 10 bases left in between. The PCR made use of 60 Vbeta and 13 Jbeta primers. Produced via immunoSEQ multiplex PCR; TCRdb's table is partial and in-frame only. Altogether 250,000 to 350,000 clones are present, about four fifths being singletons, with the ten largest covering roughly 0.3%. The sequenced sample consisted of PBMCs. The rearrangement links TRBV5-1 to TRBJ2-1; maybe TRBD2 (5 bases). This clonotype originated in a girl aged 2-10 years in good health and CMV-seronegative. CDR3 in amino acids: CASSLREGYNEQFF. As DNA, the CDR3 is TGCGCCAGCAGCTTACGGGAAGGATACAATGAGCAGTTCTTC.